Below, 12 T cell receptor beta chains from the same sample are listed, as sequenced in a study of blood T cell repertoires in COVID-19. Clones were sequenced by immunoSEQ multiplex PCR, and TCRdb holds only the in-frame ones, with some missing. The profile shows around 180,000 clones, 86% of them singletons. Sequences were obtained from peripheral blood. All receptors come from a man between 65 and 85 years old with active or convalescent COVID-19.

This chain uses TRBV6-6 with TRBJ1-4, with 10 positions matching TRBD1. V was pared by 10 bases and J by 5 bases, with 10 bases of the junction left unmatched. Germline V gene data show CDR1 as MNHNY and CDR2 as SVGAGI (reference sequence). This CDR3 has 15 amino acids. The CDR3 protein is CATSTLGQGNEKLFF. CDR3 in DNA: TGTGCCACCTCTACGTTGGGACAGGGGAATGAAAAACTGTTTTTT.

In this sample, this clone turned up once. The chain combines TRBV27 with TRBJ2-5, with 8 nucleotides matching TRBD1. V was clipped by 1 base and J by 2 bases; unmatched bases: 9. From germline, CDR1 is MNHEY and CDR2 SMNVEV (reference sequence). The CDR3 runs 17 residues. The CDR3 reads CASSLYSPGTGQETQYF. The DNA for the CDR3 is TGTGCCAGCAGTTTATATTCCCCGGGGACAGGACAAGAGACCCAGTACTTC.

CDR3 sequence reads: CASSFDRGQGAGYTF. The DNA of the CDR3 is TGCGCCAGCAGCTTTGATAGGGGACAGGGGGCTGGCTACACCTTC. The J gene is TRBJ1-2, the V gene TRBV5-1; 12 bases line up with TRBD1. The trim removed 2 bases at V and 7 bases at J, leaving 6 bases unmatched. The CDR3 consists of 15 residues. Germline V gives CDR1 SGHRS, CDR2 YFSETQ.

The chain recombines TRBV10-3 with TRBJ2-5; D not certain. CDR3 length: 11 amino acids. The germline V gene encodes CDR1 ENHRY and CDR2 SYGVKD. The V end lost 4 bases, the J end lost 4 bases, and 4 bases lay between the germline ends. CDR3 nucleotide sequence: TGTGCCATCAGTGGAGGAGAGACCCAGTACTTC. This encodes CAISGGETQYF.

The chain recombines TRBV2 with TRBJ2-3; no clear D. The CDR3 covers 13 residues. The germline V and J ends were trimmed by 4 bases and 5 bases, with 10 bases remaining between them. Germline V gene data show CDR1 as SNHLY and CDR2 as FYNNEI. In nucleotides, the CDR3 is TGTGCCAGCAGTGGAACAGAGCTAGATACGCAGTATTTT. It yields the protein CASSGTELDTQYF.

The chain combines TRBV18 with TRBJ1-4; TRBD1 matches at 11 bases. This CDR3 has 18 residues. V trimming: 2 bases; J trimming: 6 bases; junction bases outside the gene matches: 11. Germline loops: CDR1 KGHSH, CDR2 LQKENI. The CDR3 sequence is CASSPNRDRGSYHEKLFF. CDR3 nucleotides: TGTGCCAGCTCACCAAACCGGGACAGGGGGTCTTATCATGAAAAACTGTTTTTT.

This clone was recorded only once. The chain joins TRBV28 to TRBJ2-7; 7 bases match TRBD1. This CDR3 is built from 16 residues. V shed 6 bases, J shed 7 bases, and the junction held 18 bases outside the gene matches. Germline loops: CDR1 MDHEN, CDR2 SYDVKM. CDR3 coding DNA: TGTGCCAGCAGGTCAGCAGACAGGGTCGGTCTAGGGGAGCAGTACTTC. Translating it yields CASRSADRVGLGEQYF.

J is TRBJ2-5 and V is TRBV18, with TRBD1 matching over 10 bases. CDR3 length: 14 residues. Germline CDR1 and CDR2: KGHSH and LQKENI. V shed 3 bases, J shed 5 bases, and the junction held 3 bases outside the gene matches. The CDR3 DNA is TGTGCCAGCTCACCGGGACAGGGGCCGGAGACCCAGTACTTC. Its protein product is CASSPGQGPETQYF.

This clone was found once. The chain joins TRBV6-5 to TRBJ1-1; a weak D match, TRBD1 (5 bases). V was trimmed by 8 bases and J by 3 bases, leaving 13 bases between them. The germline gives CDR1 MNHEY, CDR2 SVGAGI. The CDR3 is 13 residues long. Here the CDR3 DNA reads TGTGCCAGCTCGGAGGGACCGGACACTGAAGCTTTCTTT. It yields the protein CASSEGPDTEAFF.

V usage is TRBV6-5 and J usage is TRBJ1-2; D is undetermined. The V gene lost 2 bases and the J gene lost 2 bases, with 6 bases spanning the gap. Germline lookup yields CDR1 MNHEY and CDR2 SVGAGI. The CDR3 is made up of 13 amino acids. CDR3 nucleotide sequence: TGTGCCAGCAGTTACGCACAGAACTATGGCTACACCTTC. The encoded protein is CASSYAQNYGYTF.

The chain employs TRBV30 and TRBJ2-5; D call uncertain. The V gene lost 4 bases and the J gene lost 4 bases, with 7 bases spanning the gap. The CDR3 is 11 amino acids. CDR1 is GTSNPN and CDR2 is SVGIG in the germline V gene (reference sequence). The CDR3 protein is CAWTSLETQYF. In DNA, the CDR3 is TGTGCCTGGACCTCCTTAGAGACCCAGTACTTC. Using reference TRBV30 and TRBJ2-5 for the parts outside the CDR3, the full variable domain is SQTIHQWPATLVQPVGSPLSLECTVEGTSNPNLYWYRQAAGRGLQLLFYSVGIGQISSEVPQNLSASRPQDRQFILSSKKLLLSDSGFYLCAWTSLETQYFGPGTRLLVL.

This sequence joins TRBV7-7 and TRBJ2-1; 9 bases are a match to TRBD1. Germline-derived CDR1 and CDR2 are SSHAT and FNYEAQ (reference sequence). Unmatched junction bases numbered 8, after V lost 5 bases and J lost 6 bases. The CDR3 length is 15 residues. The CDR3 loop is CASSPTGGRSNEQFF. CDR3 nucleotides: TGTGCCAGCAGCCCAACAGGGGGCCGATCCAATGAGCAGTTCTTC.